What follows are 27 T cell receptor beta chains derived from one specimen sequenced in a study of naive and memory T cell subsets. The beta constant-region primer was an equimolar mix of two oligonucleotides covering TRBC1 and TRBC2. Four rounds of PCR amplified the ligated cDNA using nested alpha and beta constant-region primers plus SP2. TCRdb redid the calling of the UMI-ligation and nested PCR reads with MiXCR, one entry per CDR3 protein. Of several hundred distinct CDR3 sequences detected, 14% appear once; the ten largest clones hold around 82%. Specimen: CD8+ TEMRA cells from blood. Subset reported: effector memory re-expressing CD45RA, CD45RA+ CD27-. Receptors originate from a human donor in good health.

The J gene is TRBJ1-3, the V gene TRBV20-1, with 8 bases that match TRBD1. Unmatched junction bases numbered 10, after V lost 3 bases and J lost 3 bases. CDR1 and CDR2 (germline): DFQATT, SNEGSKA (reference sequence). The CDR3 length is 16 residues. DNA of the CDR3: TGCAGTGCTAGCTTTGGGCAGGGGGCTTGTGGAAACACCATATATTTT. Its protein product is CSASFGQGACGNTIYF.

This sequence joins TRBV4-1 and TRBJ2-1, with 9 bases identical to TRBD2. The germline gives CDR1 MGHRA, CDR2 YSYEKL. With V trimmed by 3 bases and J by 9 bases, 3 bases remained unmatched. The CDR3 has 13 residues. CDR3 sequence reads: CASSHRSGSEQFF. CDR3 DNA sequence: TGCGCCAGCAGCCATCGTAGCGGGAGTGAGCAGTTCTTC.

This clonotype has a handful of counts. The V call is TRBV25-1, the J call TRBJ2-7; D is uncertain. From germline, CDR1 is MGHDK and CDR2 SYGVNS. This CDR3 region has 15 residues. V lost 10 bases, J lost 3 bases, and 22 bases lay in between. CDR3 DNA: TGTGCCACCTCCCGAGAGTCGGAATTCCTCTACGAGCAGTACTTC. Protein product: CATSRESEFLYEQYF.

The chain combines TRBV5-1 with TRBJ2-1, with D tentatively TRBD1 or TRBD2 (5 bases each). CDR3 length: 16 residues. V was trimmed by 0 bases and J by 7 bases, leaving 17 bases between them. Germline V CDR1 and CDR2: SGHRS, YFSETQ. CDR3 in amino acids: CASSLEAGAEGNEQFF. The CDR3 coding sequence is TGCGCCAGCAGCTTGGAGGCCGGGGCGGAAGGGAATGAGCAGTTCTTC.

The V and J genes are TRBV14 and TRBJ2-1, with D uncertain. V lost 1 base, J lost 10 bases, and 8 bases lay in between. From germline, CDR1 is SGHDN and CDR2 FVKESK. The CDR3 totals 12 residues. CDR3: CASSQAGYEQFF. Written as DNA, the CDR3 is TGTGCCAGCAGCCAAGCCGGATACGAGCAGTTCTTC.

This clonotype occurred a few times. The genes are TRBV7-9 and TRBJ1-2; D unresolved. This CDR3 spans 15 amino acids. V was clipped by 5 bases and J by 0 bases, with 13 bases between them. Germline-derived CDR1 and CDR2 are SEHNR and FQNEAQ (reference sequence). As DNA, the CDR3 is TGTGCCAGCAGCCGGCCAACCGGATCTAACTATGGCTACACCTTC. It translates to CASSRPTGSNYGYTF.

This clonotype was detected a few times. This chain links TRBV20-1 with TRBJ2-1; tentatively, D is TRBD2 (6 bases). Trimming took off 0 bases at V and 3 bases at J, with 21 bases between the two ends. Germline V gives CDR1 DFQATT, CDR2 SNEGSKA (reference sequence). The CDR3 consists of 18 residues. The CDR3 DNA sequence: TGCAGTGCTAGAGATTCCCCAGGTGGGGGGAGCGTCTACAATGAGCAGTTCTTC. Translating gives CSARDSPGGGSVYNEQFF.

V usage is TRBV29-1 and J usage is TRBJ2-7, with TRBD2 matching over 8 bases. Germline CDR1 is SQVTM and CDR2 is ANQGSEA. The CDR3 runs to 13 residues. V dropped 4 bases and J dropped 3; count of bases not matched to a gene: 5. The DNA of the CDR3 is TGCAGCGTTGTCGGGGGGGGATTCTACGAGCAGTACTTC. This encodes CSVVGGGFYEQYF.

This clonotype came up a few times. The gene calls are TRBV7-9 and TRBJ1-1, with TRBD1 matching over 9 bases. CDR3 size: 17 residues. The V gene end was trimmed by 2 bases and the J gene end by 5 bases; junction bases not matched to a gene: 12. CDR1 is SEHNR and CDR2 is FQNEAQ in the germline V gene (reference sequence). CDR3 region: CASSLHDDRGFRTEAFF. DNA for the CDR3: TGTGCCAGCAGCTTACATGATGACAGGGGGTTCCGTACTGAAGCTTTCTTT.

The V gene is TRBV11-2, the J gene TRBJ2-5; D uncertain. Germline loops: CDR1 SGHAT, CDR2 FQNNGV. Between the trimmed V and J ends, which lost 5 bases and 1 base, there was a span of 11 bases. The CDR3 is made up of 14 amino acids. The CDR3 is CASSGEVFQETQYF. The CDR3 DNA reads as TGTGCCAGCAGCGGTGAGGTTTTCCAAGAGACCCAGTACTTC.

The CDR3 region is CASSPPGTSGNTIYF. CDR3 in DNA: TGTGCCAGCAGCCCCCCAGGGACCTCTGGAAACACCATATATTTT. The genes are TRBV7-2 and TRBJ1-3; perhaps TRBD1 as D (5 bases). CDR1 and CDR2 from the germline V gene are SGHTA and FQGNSA. V gave up 5 bases and J gave up 0 bases, with 11 bases separating them. The length of the CDR3 is 15 residues.

The genes are TRBV28 and TRBJ1-4; D ambiguous. Trimming pared 1 base from V and 0 bases from J, leaving 9 bases between. The CDR3 extends over 16 amino acids. The germline V gene encodes CDR1 MDHEN and CDR2 SYDVKM. The CDR3, as DNA: TGTGCCAGCAGTTTATATTCGGCAGCAACTAATGAAAAACTGTTTTTT. Translated: CASSLYSAATNEKLFF.

In DNA form, the CDR3 reads TGTGCCAGCAGTTTCGCGACAGGGGATGAGCAAAACATTCAGTACTTC. It translates to CASSFATGDEQNIQYF. This chain joins TRBV28 and TRBJ2-4; TRBD1 aligns across 8 bases. Germline assignment: CDR1 MDHEN and CDR2 SYDVKM. V shed 3 bases and J 5 bases; nucleotides not matched to a gene: 9. The CDR3 runs to 16 residues. The variable domain in full, completed from reference TRBV28 and TRBJ2-4, reads DVKVTQSSRYLVKRTGEKVFLECVQDMDHENMFWYRQDPGLGLRLIYFSYDVKMKEKGDIPEGYSVSREKKERFSLILESASTNQTSMYLCASSFATGDEQNIQYFGAGTRLSVL.

This sequence joins TRBV16 and TRBJ2-5; D possibly matches TRBD1 or TRBD2 (6 bases each). Germline values: CDR1 KGHSY, CDR2 FQNENV. The CDR3 covers 14 residues. CDR3 protein: CAGLGGRDQETQYF. DNA of the CDR3: TGTGCGGGGCTCGGGGGCCGTGACCAAGAGACCCAGTACTTC.

This rearrangement joins TRBV21-1 to TRBJ1-2; TRBD1 reflects the table's D call only, with no check against the DNA. TRBV21-1 has pseudogene status. This CDR3 spans 13 amino acids. The CDR3 DNA follows: TGTGCCAGCAGCAAAACCGGGACCTATGGCTACACCTTC. Amino acids: CASSKTGTYGYTF.

The CDR3 DNA reads as TGTGCCAGCAGCCCGCTGGATGGGCAGAGCTCCTACGAGCAGTACTTC. It is translated as CASSPLDGQSSYEQYF. The rearrangement links TRBV6-2 or TRBV6-3 to TRBJ2-7; the D is unclear. There are 16 residues in the CDR3. With 6 bases removed from V and 0 bases from J, the gap between germline ends came to 18 bases. Germline loops: CDR1 MNHEY, CDR2 SVGEGT.

This clonotype is judged medium-sized. This sequence may be a read error, since a much larger clone differs from it by one base. J is TRBJ2-3 and V is TRBV2; D not resolved. Germline loops: CDR1 SNHLY, CDR2 FYNNEI. V was cut by 5 bases and J by 6 bases, with 15 bases left in between. CDR3 length: 14 amino acids. The CDR3 sequence: CASSHRDSTDTQYF. Here the CDR3 DNA reads TGTGCCAGCAGTCACCGCGACTCGACGGATACGCAGTATTTT.

This clonotype has just a few counts. The chain uses TRBV9 and TRBJ1-1; D not certain. With 0 bases removed from V and 3 bases from J, the gap between germline ends came to 12 bases. This CDR3 contains 15 residues. Germline values: CDR1 SGDLS, CDR2 YYNGEE. The CDR3 spells CASSVDGLVDTEAFF. In DNA form, the CDR3 reads TGTGCCAGCAGCGTAGATGGATTGGTGGACACTGAAGCTTTCTTT.

This chain uses TRBV29-1 with TRBJ2-3; D not certain. Germline values: CDR1 SQVTM, CDR2 ANQGSEA. V shed 7 bases and J shed 1 base, with 12 bases lying between them. This CDR3 is 13 amino acids long. The CDR3 nucleotides are TGCAGCGCTCGAAGGCCCGGCACAGATACGCAGTATTTT. Its translation is CSARRPGTDTQYF.

DNA for the CDR3: TGTGCCAGCAGGCCCTACGGGACAGCCCCTTTGAATGAGCAGTTCTTC. Translated: CASRPYGTAPLNEQFF. V is TRBV27 and J is TRBJ2-1; 7 nucleotides match TRBD1. The CDR3 is 16 residues long. From germline, CDR1 is MNHEY and CDR2 SMNVEV (reference sequence). Trimming at V came to 6 bases and at J to 7 bases, leaving 15 bases not matched to a gene.

This clonotype has at least ten counts. The chain joins TRBV20-1 to TRBJ1-6, with TRBD1 as a possible D gene (5 bases). This CDR3 has 15 residues. Germline V gene lookup returns CDR1 DFQATT and CDR2 SNEGSKA (reference sequence). With 2 bases removed from V and 5 bases from J, the gap between germline ends came to 13 bases. CDR3 coding DNA: TGCAGTGCTAGAACAGGCAATATCGATAATTCACCCCTCCACTTT. Amino acid sequence: CSARTGNIDNSPLHF.

The rearrangement joins TRBV12-5 to TRBJ2-7; 10 nucleotides align to TRBD1. Germline values: CDR1 LGHNT, CDR2 FRNRAP. This CDR3 has 15 amino acids. Losses at the gene ends were 2 bases for V and 7 bases for J; bases not matched to a gene: 8. CDR3 DNA: TGTGCTAGTGGTTTGCGAGACAGGGGGCCTGAAGAGCAGTACTTC. Protein product: CASGLRDRGPEEQYF.

This clonotype was counted between two and nine times. CDR3 in DNA: TGTGCCAGCAGCCATTTCCTAAGCGGGAGAACCTACAATGAGCAGTTCTTC. Protein sequence: CASSHFLSGRTYNEQFF. The chain joins TRBV14 to TRBJ2-1, with 8 bases identical to TRBD2. This CDR3 region has 17 residues. CDR1 is SGHDN, CDR2 FVKESK, per germline. Unmatched junction bases numbered 9, after V lost 3 bases and J lost 2 bases.

This clonotype was recorded at least ten times. The genes are TRBV20-1 and TRBJ2-7, with a tentative D call TRBD2 (5 bases). The germline V and J ends were trimmed by 6 bases and 3 bases, with 18 bases remaining between them. Germline lookup yields CDR1 DFQATT and CDR2 SNEGSKA (reference sequence). CDR3 length: 14 amino acids. CDR3: CSAESGSGDYEQYF. In nucleotides, the CDR3 is TGCAGTGCCGAGAGCGGAAGCGGTGACTACGAGCAGTACTTC.

This clonotype showed up many times. This chain links TRBV20-1 with TRBJ2-7, with D unclear. This CDR3 region has 12 residues. V lost 3 bases and J 1 base, leaving 7 bases between the germline ends. Germline loops: CDR1 DFQATT, CDR2 SNEGSKA (reference sequence). The CDR3 here is CSARTGSYEQYF. The CDR3 DNA sequence: TGCAGTGCTAGGACTGGATCCTACGAGCAGTACTTC.

This clonotype was seen many times. The chain's CDR3 is CASSVRQGPSYEQYF. CDR3 nucleotides: TGTGCCAGCAGCGTTAGACAGGGCCCCTCCTACGAGCAGTACTTC. The rearrangement joins TRBV7-8 to TRBJ2-7; 7 bases are shared with TRBD1. Looked up from germline, CDR1 is SGHVS and CDR2 is FQNEAQ. The CDR3 length is 15 residues. The junction had 7 bases not matched to a gene; V was cut back by 5 bases and J by 0 bases. Full variable domain (outside the CDR3, taken from reference TRBV7-8 and TRBJ2-7): GAGVSQSPRYKVAKRGQDVALRCDPISGHVSLFWYQQALGQGPEFLTYFQNEAQLDKSGLPSDRFFAERPEGSVSTLKIQRTQQEDSAVYLCASSVRQGPSYEQYFGPGTRLTVT.

The chain joins TRBV20-1 to TRBJ2-3; D remains ambiguous. Trimming pared 2 bases from V and 6 bases from J, leaving 21 bases between. The CDR3 has 16 residues. CDR1 is DFQATT and CDR2 is SNEGSKA in the germline V gene (reference sequence). CDR3 nucleotides: TGCAGTGCTAGACCCCCTTTAACTGCCGTGACGGATACGCAGTATTTT. Residues: CSARPPLTAVTDTQYF.